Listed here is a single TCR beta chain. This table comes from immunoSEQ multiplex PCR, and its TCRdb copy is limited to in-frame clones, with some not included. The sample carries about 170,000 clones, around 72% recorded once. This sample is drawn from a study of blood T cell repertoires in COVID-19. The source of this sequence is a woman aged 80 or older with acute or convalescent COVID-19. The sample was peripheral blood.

This CDR3 reads CASSEVGVYSGNTIYF. The CDR3 region has the DNA TGTGCCAGCAGTGAGGTGGGAGTCTACTCTGGAAACACCATATATTTT. This chain connects TRBV6-1 to TRBJ1-3, with unresolved D. The V end was cut by 3 bases, the J end by 0 bases, with 12 bases between. CDR3 length: 16 amino acids. Per germline, CDR1 MNHNS and CDR2 SASEGT.